The 23 T cell receptor beta chains presented below share a single source sample, sequenced in a study of T cell responses to AZD1222 COVID-19 vaccine. Profiled with immunoSEQ multiplex PCR; TCRdb holds only in-frame clones, not every one. The sample records some 150,000 clones, around 90% being singletons. Sample: peripheral blood, taken on day 0 of AZD1222 vaccination. Receptors originate from an adult in good health.

The chain links TRBV2 to TRBJ2-3; tentative D call: TRBD1 (5 bases). Germline loops: CDR1 SNHLY, CDR2 FYNNEI. The V end lost 2 bases, the J end lost 4 bases, and 10 bases lay between the germline ends. CDR3 size: 14 residues. The CDR3 region is CASSEQGTPDTQYF. The CDR3 DNA reads TGTGCCAGCAGTGAACAGGGTACTCCAGATACGCAGTATTTT.

In its sample, this clone was seen once. CDR3 in amino acids: CSVEGRLAKNIQYF. CDR3 DNA sequence: TGCAGCGTTGAGGGCCGGTTAGCCAAAAACATTCAGTACTTC. The rearrangement uses TRBV29-1 and TRBJ2-4; the D is unclear. Trimming stripped 3 bases from V and 0 bases from J, with 9 bases between. This CDR3 comprises 14 residues. Germline values: CDR1 SQVTM, CDR2 ANQGSEA. Together with reference TRBV29-1 and TRBJ2-4, the CDR3 gives the full variable domain: SAVISQKPSRDICQRGTSLTIQCQVDSQVTMMFWYRQQPGQSLTLIATANQGSEATYESGFVIDKFPISRPNLTFSTLTVSNMSPEDSSIYLCSVEGRLAKNIQYFGAGTRLSVL.

The genes are TRBV7-6 and TRBJ1-6; maybe TRBD1 (6 bases). Looked up from germline, CDR1 is SGHVS and CDR2 is FNYEAQ. This CDR3 is 17 amino acids long. V lost 1 base, J lost 4 bases, and 14 bases lay in between. Here the CDR3 reads CASSLVPGAPYNSPLHF. CDR3 sequence (DNA): TGTGCCAGCAGCTTAGTTCCGGGGGCCCCGTATAATTCACCCCTCCACTTT.

The chain has TRBV21-1 and TRBJ2-2. TRBV21-1 is given as a pseudogene. CDR3 size: 14 residues. The CDR3 DNA follows: TGTGCCAGCAGCAAAGGTCAGAGCACCGGGGAGCTGTTTTTT. This encodes CASSKGQSTGELFF.

This chain links TRBV19 with TRBJ1-2, with a tentative D call TRBD1 (5 bases). This CDR3 region has 14 residues. Trimming took 3 bases from V and 8 from J, leaving 16 bases between them. Per the germline V gene, CDR1 is LNHDA and CDR2 is SQIVND (reference sequence). The CDR3 reads CASSIEGTDSGYTF. DNA for the CDR3: TGTGCCAGTAGTATTGAAGGGACGGACTCGGGCTACACCTTC.

The chain is built from TRBV3-1 (or the pseudogene TRBV3-2) and TRBJ1-4; D unresolved. With 4 bases removed from V and 7 bases from J, the gap between germline ends came to 10 bases. The germline CDR1 and CDR2 sequences are LGHDT and YNNKEL (reference sequence). The CDR3 length is 13 residues. The CDR3 reads CASSLRSVEKLFF. CDR3 bases: TGTGCCAGCAGCCTCCGGTCGGTTGAAAAACTGTTTTTT.

This clone was seen a single time. V and J are TRBV19 and TRBJ1-2; no clear D. The CDR3 loop spans 14 amino acids. CDR1 LNHDA and CDR2 SQIVND come from the germline V gene (reference sequence). Trimming pared 6 bases from V and 3 bases from J, leaving 14 bases between. DNA for the CDR3: TGTGCCAGTAGACGACAACTCGGGGACTATGGCTACACCTTC. Translation: CASRRQLGDYGYTF. Drawing the rest from reference TRBV19 and TRBJ1-2, the complete variable domain is DGGITQSPKYLFRKEGQNVTLSCEQNLNHDAMYWYRQDPGQGLRLIYYSQIVNDFQKGDIAEGYSVSREKKESFPLTVTSAQKNPTAFYLCASRRQLGDYGYTFGSGTRLTVV.

The rearrangement uses TRBV28 and TRBJ1-1; 7 bases agree with TRBD1. The CDR3 loop spans 17 amino acids. V gave up 5 bases and J gave up 5 bases; unmatched junction bases: 17. Germline V gene lookup returns CDR1 MDHEN and CDR2 SYDVKM. The CDR3 DNA sequence: TGTGCCAGCAGTCAATTCCCCTGGGACAGACCGGGAACTGAAGCTTTCTTT. Encoded protein: CASSQFPWDRPGTEAFF. Full variable domain (rest looked up from reference TRBV28 and TRBJ1-1): DVKVTQSSRYLVKRTGEKVFLECVQDMDHENMFWYRQDPGLGLRLIYFSYDVKMKEKGDIPEGYSVSREKKERFSLILESASTNQTSMYLCASSQFPWDRPGTEAFFGQGTRLTVV.

J is TRBJ2-1 and V is TRBV7-2, with TRBD1 matching 10 bases. The CDR3 runs to 15 residues. With 5 bases clipped from V and 7 bases from J, the junction kept 8 bases outside the gene matches. Per the germline V gene, CDR1 is SGHTA and CDR2 is FQGNSA. The CDR3 protein is CASSTTGTGDNEQFF. The CDR3 coding sequence is TGTGCCAGCAGCACTACCGGGACAGGGGATAATGAGCAGTTCTTC.

V usage is TRBV2 and J usage is TRBJ2-3; D gene unclear. Between the trimmed V and J ends, which lost 4 bases and 6 bases, there was a span of 8 bases. The CDR3 contains 12 residues. CDR1 is SNHLY and CDR2 is FYNNEI in the germline V gene. This CDR3 reads CASSAFRDTQYF. For the CDR3, the DNA is TGTGCCAGCAGTGCATTTCGGGATACGCAGTATTTT.

The chain couples TRBV7-9 to TRBJ1-4; D perhaps matches TRBD1 (5 bases). Germline CDR1 reads SEHNR; CDR2 reads FQNEAQ (reference sequence). The CDR3 contains 17 residues. The V end was cut by 1 base, the J end by 6 bases, with 18 bases between. The CDR3 protein is CASSLESQWGDDEKLFF. The CDR3 DNA reads TGTGCCAGCAGCTTAGAGTCCCAATGGGGGGACGATGAAAAACTGTTTTTT.

The chain uses TRBV5-8 and TRBJ1-4; the match to TRBD1 covers 8 bases. The germline V gene encodes CDR1 SGHTS and CDR2 YDEGEE. The V segment lost 5 bases and the J segment 7 bases; nucleotides outside the gene matches: 7. This CDR3 spans 14 amino acids. CDR3 amino acids: CASSVRGQGEKLFF. Here the CDR3 DNA reads TGTGCCAGCAGTGTACGAGGACAGGGTGAAAAACTGTTTTTT.

V gene TRBV7-9 combines with J gene TRBJ2-7, with D perhaps matching TRBD1 or TRBD2 (5 bases each). The CDR3 extends over 13 amino acids. Germline CDR1 SEHNR, CDR2 FQNEAQ (reference sequence). The ends were cut back, 2 bases at V and 3 bases at J, with 8 bases in the middle. CDR3 residues: CASSLRDLYEQYF. The CDR3 DNA reads as TGTGCCAGCAGCTTAAGGGACCTCTACGAGCAGTACTTC.

The V gene is TRBV12-3 or TRBV12-4, the J gene TRBJ2-7; the match to TRBD2 covers 9 bases. V dropped 8 bases and J dropped 3; count of bases not matched to a gene: 5. CDR3 length: 13 residues. The CDR3 DNA follows: TGTGCCAGCGGGGGGACTAGCCTCTACGAGCAGTACTTC. Its protein is CASGGTSLYEQYF.

This chain connects TRBV12-3 or TRBV12-4 to TRBJ1-5; D unclear. V lost 2 bases and J lost 3, with 5 bases in between. CDR3 length equals 13 residues. The DNA of the CDR3 is TGTGCCAGCAGTTTAAACGACAATCAGCCCCAGCATTTT. This gives the protein CASSLNDNQPQHF.

The V and J genes are TRBV4-1 and TRBJ1-3, with unresolved D. Germline lookup yields CDR1 MGHRA and CDR2 YSYEKL. The CDR3 is 15 residues long. Trimming cost V 1 base and J 4 bases, with 11 bases left between them. In DNA form, the CDR3 reads TGCGCCAGCAGCCAAGCCCCCGGGCCCGGAAACACCATATATTTT. It translates to CASSQAPGPGNTIYF.

The gene calls are TRBV5-1 and TRBJ2-7; D uncertain. Trimming removed 5 bases at V and 1 base at J, with 10 bases between. Germline loops: CDR1 SGHRS, CDR2 YFSETQ. The length of the CDR3 is 13 residues. The CDR3 DNA follows: TGCGCCAGCAGTAGCTGGGATTCCTACGAGCAGTACTTC. Translated: CASSSWDSYEQYF.

The chain has TRBV14 and TRBJ2-1; D not certain. The germline gives CDR1 SGHDN, CDR2 FVKESK. V lost 1 base, J lost 9 bases, and 7 bases lay in between. The CDR3 is 12 amino acids. CDR3 in amino acids: CASSQGLVEQFF. CDR3 DNA sequence: TGTGCCAGCAGCCAAGGACTTGTTGAGCAGTTCTTC. The full variable domain, in which reference TRBV14 and TRBJ2-1 provide the parts outside the CDR3, is EAGVTQFPSHSVIEKGQTVTLRCDPISGHDNLYWYRRVMGKEIKFLLHFVKESKQDESGMPNNRFLAERTGGTYSTLKVQPAELEDSGVYFCASSQGLVEQFFGPGTRLTVL.

The chain joins TRBV4-2 to TRBJ2-7; D perhaps matches TRBD2 (6 bases). V gave up 0 bases and J gave up 3 bases, with 15 bases separating them. This CDR3 region has 16 residues. Germline V CDR1 and CDR2: LGHNA, YNFKEQ. CDR3 loop: CASSQDQWGVDYEQYF. CDR3 DNA: TGTGCCAGCAGCCAAGATCAATGGGGGGTAGACTACGAGCAGTACTTC.

This rearrangement joins TRBV6-6 to TRBJ1-3, with D unresolved. The CDR3 runs 12 residues. From germline, CDR1 is MNHNY and CDR2 SVGAGI (reference sequence). Between the trimmed V and J ends, which lost 8 bases and 4 bases, there was a span of 9 bases. CDR3 in DNA: TGTGCCAGCTTGGGTGCCGGAAACACCATATATTTT. Its protein is CASLGAGNTIYF.

The gene calls are TRBV7-6 and TRBJ2-3; D uncertain. The germline V gene has CDR1 SGHVS and CDR2 FNYEAQ. The ends were cut back, 2 bases at V and 2 bases at J, with 5 bases in the middle. The CDR3 has 13 amino acids. The CDR3 nucleotides are TGTGCCAGCAGCTTATACCACACAGATACGCAGTATTTT. It yields the protein CASSLYHTDTQYF.

This clone was observed once. The chain employs TRBV5-6 and TRBJ1-6, with D hard to call. This CDR3 spans 12 amino acids. Trimming took 1 base from V and 6 from J, leaving 2 bases between them. In germline, CDR1 is SGHDT, CDR2 YYEEEE. As DNA, the CDR3 is TGTGCCAGCAGCTTGACTAATTCACCCCTCCACTTT. Its protein product is CASSLTNSPLHF.

The rearrangement links TRBV28 to TRBJ1-3; 9 nucleotides match TRBD1. Germline CDR1 MDHEN, CDR2 SYDVKM. Trimming at V came to 4 bases and at J to 4 bases, leaving 11 bases not matched to a gene. The CDR3 totals 17 residues. The CDR3 loop is CASSSEQGAGFGNTIYF. DNA for the CDR3: TGTGCCAGCAGTTCCGAACAGGGGGCTGGTTTCGGAAACACCATATATTTT.